Included here is one T cell receptor (beta chain) sequence, with context. Its antigen is currently unknown. The CDR3 is 13 residues long. Germline CDR1 KGHDR, CDR2 SFDVKD. Deletions cut 4 bases from V and 5 bases from J, with 8 bases between. These data belong to a study of T cell responses to AZD1222 COVID-19 vaccine. Overall study findings and caveats: After the peak T cell response, and only then, were repertoires sampled. There were vaccine-associated CD4 TCRs across spike, dominant at 160-218 and 743-854. Clonal diversity was possibly underestimated; the donors were predominantly white British and more often female.

This table comes from immunoSEQ multiplex PCR, and its TCRdb copy is limited to in-frame clones, with some not included. The sample gives more than 95,000 clones, around 89% of which show up once; 9% to 9.5% is in the top ten. The sample consisted of peripheral blood, taken on day 0 of AZD1222 vaccination. The V call is TRBV24-1, the J call TRBJ1-5; D might be TRBD1 (5 bases). This receptor was obtained from an adult in good health. CDR3 sequence (DNA): TGTGCCACCAGTGAGCAGGGAGATCAGCCCCAGCATTTT. It encodes CATSEQGDQPQHF.